A single sample gave rise to the 26 T cell receptor beta chains below, sequenced in a study of early T cells in non-severe SARS-CoV-2 infection (dated by TCRdb to 2020 to 2023). The method behind the library was 5' RACE. Instrument on record: NextSeq 500. TCRdb itself trimmed the public reads at Q25 with fastp, ran MiXCR and retained productive beta chains. Rows are combined by CDR3 protein, so each entry shows the most common genes and DNA. Within this sample are some 45,000 distinct CDR3 sequences, with about 5.9% of them counted one time only. Roughly 7.7% of the sample lies in the top ten. Sequenced here: whole blood, sampled at baseline. All receptors derive from an adult who was a healthcare worker with PCR-confirmed SARS-CoV-2 infection or an uninfected control (not recorded which).

In DNA, the CDR3 is TGCAGCGTTGAGCTAGCGGGGGAGCGTACTTTGGGGACCCAGTACTTC. Translated: CSVELAGERTLGTQYF. The rearrangement uses TRBV29-1 and TRBJ2-5, with 10 nucleotides matching TRBD2. The trim removed 3 bases at V and 7 bases at J, leaving 14 bases unmatched. The CDR3 covers 16 residues. Germline V gives CDR1 SQVTM, CDR2 ANQGSEA.

This clonotype was seen a handful of times. The chain carries TRBV7-6 and TRBJ1-1; 10 bases match TRBD1. This CDR3 contains 15 residues. The V and J ends lost 3 bases and 4 bases, in that order; junction bases with no gene match: 5. Germline CDR1 and CDR2: SGHVS and FNYEAQ. This CDR3 is CASSLDRGGGTEAFF. CDR3 in DNA: TGTGCCAGCAGCTTGGACAGGGGGGGCGGCACTGAAGCTTTCTTT.

CDR3 in amino acids: CASSDAHPGTEAFF. The CDR3 DNA reads as TGTGCCAGCAGTGACGCCCACCCCGGCACTGAAGCTTTCTTT. This chain uses TRBV6-2 or TRBV6-3 with TRBJ1-1; D is uncertain. Trimming shortened V by 5 bases and J by 4 bases, and 14 bases separated the two germline ends. Per the germline V gene, CDR1 is MNHEY and CDR2 is SVGEGT. The CDR3 contains 14 residues.

Of note for this clonotype: A read error may account for a junction end that differs from germline. The chain uses TRBV10-3 and TRBJ2-5; D is perhaps TRBD1 (6 bases). Germline CDR1 ENHRY, CDR2 SYGVKD. The CDR3 covers 14 residues. This chain's CDR3 is CAMSERQVQETQYF. Written as DNA, the CDR3 is TGTGCCATGAGTGAAAGACAGGTCCAAGAGACCCAGTACTTC.

This clonotype has ten or more counts. The genes are TRBV12-3 or TRBV12-4 and TRBJ2-7; 8 nucleotides line up with TRBD2. There are 14 residues in the CDR3. V lost 5 bases to trimming and J lost 0 bases; unmatched junction nucleotides: 3. CDR3 amino acids: CASSRAGASYEQYF. In DNA, the CDR3 is TGTGCCAGCAGTAGAGCGGGGGCCTCCTACGAGCAGTACTTC.

At least ten counts were recorded for this clonotype. DNA of the CDR3: TGTGCCAGCAGCCCGAGGGGCAGCGCGAACACTGAAGCTTTCTTT. It encodes CASSPRGSANTEAFF. The J gene is TRBJ1-1, the V gene TRBV6-2 or TRBV6-3; D may be TRBD1 (5 bases). V gave up 6 bases and J gave up 1 base, with 15 bases separating them. Germline CDR1 is MNHEY and CDR2 is SVGEGT. There are 15 residues in the CDR3.

In this sample, this clonotype turned up many times. This CDR3 reads CASSHRGEAGELFF. The CDR3 coding sequence is TGTGCCAGCAGTCACAGGGGGGAGGCCGGGGAGCTGTTTTTT. V is TRBV6-6 and J is TRBJ2-2; 8 bases are a match to TRBD1. The CDR3 has 14 amino acids. Trimming at V came to 5 bases and at J to 6 bases, leaving 5 bases not matched to a gene. The germline CDR1 and CDR2 sequences are MNHNY and SVGAGI (reference sequence).

This clonotype has ten or more counts. The chain has TRBV5-4 and TRBJ2-1; TRBD1 aligns across 7 bases. The germline V gene has CDR1 SGHNT and CDR2 YYREEE (reference sequence). Losses at the gene ends were 7 bases for V and 0 bases for J; bases not matched to a gene: 7. The CDR3 has 15 amino acids. CDR3 residues: CASRASGGSYNEQFF. Here the CDR3 DNA reads TGTGCCAGCCGAGCCTCAGGGGGCTCCTACAATGAGCAGTTCTTC.

This sequence joins TRBV3-1 and TRBJ2-2; D gene unclear. The CDR3 totals 13 residues. Trimming cost V 7 bases and J 0 bases, with 6 bases left between them. Germline loops: CDR1 LGHDT, CDR2 YNNKEL (reference sequence). CDR3 region: CASKPANTGELFF. The CDR3 DNA is TGTGCCAGCAAGCCAGCGAACACCGGGGAGCTGTTTTTT.

This clonotype was seen only a few times. This chain connects TRBV11-2 to TRBJ2-1; 11 nucleotides line up with TRBD2. Germline CDR1 reads SGHAT; CDR2 reads FQNNGV. Trimming removed 5 bases from V and 4 bases from J; junction bases left unmatched: 4. This CDR3 is 15 amino acids long. CDR3 loop: CASSTRLAGYNEQFF. The CDR3 coding sequence is TGTGCCAGCAGCACCCGACTAGCGGGGTACAATGAGCAGTTCTTC.

Only a few counts were recorded for this clonotype. The chain couples TRBV7-9 to TRBJ2-5; 12 bases align to TRBD1. V gave up 5 bases and J gave up 5 bases; unmatched junction bases: 6. CDR1 and CDR2 (germline): SEHNR, FQNEAQ (reference sequence). This CDR3 has 15 residues. The CDR3 here is CASSPGTGGGETQYF. The CDR3 bases are TGTGCCAGCAGCCCAGGGACAGGGGGCGGTGAGACCCAGTACTTC.

This clonotype has a count of ten or more. The J gene is TRBJ1-1, the V gene TRBV18, with no clear D. Trimming left V 3 bases short and J 1 base short, with 9 bases between. The CDR3 is made up of 14 amino acids. Germline V CDR1 and CDR2: KGHSH, LQKENI. The CDR3 region has the DNA TGTGCCAGCTCACCCGGACGGTGGAACACTGAAGCTTTCTTT. As protein: CASSPGRWNTEAFF.

The rearrangement joins TRBV5-5 to TRBJ1-5, with a weak D call TRBD1 (5 bases). Germline CDR1 and CDR2: SGHKS and YYEKEE (reference sequence). Trimming shortened V by 2 bases and J by 1 base, and 10 bases separated the two germline ends. CDR3 length: 15 amino acids. CDR3 bases: TGTGCCAGCAGCTTAGGTTCAGGGAGCAATCAGCCCCAGCATTTT. Its protein is CASSLGSGSNQPQHF.

The chain uses TRBV18 and TRBJ2-7, with D perhaps matching TRBD1 (8 bases). The CDR3 covers 14 residues. The V gene lost 6 bases and the J gene lost 1 base, with 13 bases spanning the gap. Looked up from germline, CDR1 is KGHSH and CDR2 is LQKENI. CDR3 nucleotide sequence: TGTGCCAGCTCGCTACAGGGGGGGTCCTACGAGCAGTACTTC. It is translated as CASSLQGGSYEQYF. The variable domain in full, with the rest retrieved from reference TRBV18 and TRBJ2-7, is NAGVMQNPRHLVRRRGQEARLRCSPMKGHSHVYWYRQLPEEGLKFMVYLQKENIIDESGMPKERFSAEFPKEGPSILRIQQVVRGDSAAYFCASSLQGGSYEQYFGPGTRLTVT.

In regard to this clonotype: An end of the junction does not agree with germline; a read error may underlie this. The rearrangement joins TRBV2 to TRBJ2-1; possibly TRBD2 for D (6 bases). The germline V gene has CDR1 SNHLY and CDR2 FYNNEI. CDR3 length: 13 amino acids. CDR3 sequence (DNA): TGTGCCAGCAGGCGGGGTACGACCAATGAGCGGTTCTTC. Amino acid sequence: CASRRGTTNERFF. Combining the CDR3 with reference TRBV2 and TRBJ2-1 gives the whole variable domain EPEVTQTPSHQVTQMGQEVILRCVPISNHLYFYWYRQILGQKVEFLVSFYNNEISEKSEIFDDQFSVERPDGSNFTLKIRSTKLEDSAMYFCASRRGTTNERFFGPGTRLTVL.

The chain joins TRBV9 to TRBJ2-5, with D possibly being TRBD1 (6 bases). This CDR3 is built from 15 residues. V lost 0 bases and J lost 5, with 14 bases in between. Germline V gene data show CDR1 as SGDLS and CDR2 as YYNGEE. The chain's CDR3 is CASSVDGQGKETQYF. The CDR3 DNA is TGTGCCAGCAGCGTAGATGGTCAGGGGAAGGAGACCCAGTACTTC.

J is TRBJ1-4 and V is TRBV28; unclear D gene. CDR3 length: 15 amino acids. V lost 3 bases and J 8 bases, leaving 16 bases between the germline ends. Germline-derived CDR1 and CDR2 are MDHEN and SYDVKM. The CDR3 region has the DNA TGTGCCAGCAGTTTTGGGGTTGGTCATCTGGAAAAACTGTTTTTT. Amino acids: CASSFGVGHLEKLFF.

This clonotype has ten or more counts. The rearrangement links TRBV6-1 to TRBJ2-2; D is undetermined. The CDR3 has 15 amino acids. V shed 1 base and J shed 0 bases, with 6 bases lying between them. The germline V gene encodes CDR1 MNHNS and CDR2 SASEGT. CDR3 loop: CASSEESANTGELFF. In DNA form, the CDR3 reads TGTGCCAGCAGTGAAGAATCCGCGAACACCGGGGAGCTGTTTTTT.

At least ten counts were recorded for this clonotype. This chain connects TRBV5-1 to TRBJ2-5, with D unclear. The CDR3 has 12 amino acids. CDR1 is SGHRS and CDR2 is YFSETQ in the germline V gene. V lost 0 bases, J lost 5 bases, and 5 bases lay in between. CDR3 residues: CASSLGSETQYF. CDR3 nucleotides: TGCGCCAGCAGCTTGGGGTCCGAGACCCAGTACTTC.

This clonotype was observed a handful of times. This sequence joins TRBV11-2 and TRBJ2-1; the match to TRBD2 covers 11 bases. CDR1 and CDR2 (germline): SGHAT, FQNNGV. Unmatched junction bases numbered 9, after V lost 0 bases and J lost 2 bases. This CDR3 is built from 19 residues. In DNA form, the CDR3 reads TGTGCCAGCAGCTTAGATGCCCCACTAGCGGGGGACCCCTACAATGAGCAGTTCTTC. Translation gives CASSLDAPLAGDPYNEQFF.

This clonotype was seen ten or more times. Written as DNA, the CDR3 is TGTGCCAGCAGCTTAGTAGAGACAGGGAACACCGGGGAGCTGTTTTTT. Its translation: CASSLVETGNTGELFF. The chain recombines TRBV7-2 with TRBJ2-2; D perhaps matches TRBD1 (6 bases). The germline gives CDR1 SGHTA, CDR2 FQGNSA. Trimming removed 1 base at V and 1 base at J, with 10 bases between. The CDR3 spans 16 residues.

This clonotype was seen a few times. V and J are TRBV3-1 and TRBJ1-2; D is unresolved. The CDR3 extends over 15 amino acids. V lost 3 bases, J lost 4 bases, and 15 bases lay in between. Germline CDR1 and CDR2: LGHDT and YNNKEL (reference sequence). Here the CDR3 reads CASSQGPEPFYGYTF. The CDR3, as DNA: TGTGCCAGCAGCCAGGGCCCAGAACCCTTCTATGGCTACACCTTC.

This clonotype was detected only a few times. The rearrangement uses TRBV7-9 and TRBJ2-7, with D possibly being TRBD1 (5 bases). Trimming stripped 1 base from V and 2 bases from J, with 12 bases between. The CDR3 covers 15 residues. Germline values: CDR1 SEHNR, CDR2 FQNEAQ (reference sequence). CDR3 sequence (DNA): TGTGCCAGCAGCTTAGGTCAGGGCAGGACCTACGAGCAGTACTTC. It codes for CASSLGQGRTYEQYF. The whole variable domain, filled in from reference TRBV7-9 and TRBJ2-7, reads DTGVSQNPRHKITKRGQNVTFRCDPISEHNRLYWYRQTLGQGPEFLTYFQNEAQLEKSRLLSDRFSAERPKGSFSTLEIQRTEQGDSAMYLCASSLGQGRTYEQYFGPGTRLTVT.

The chain has TRBV10-3 and TRBJ2-3, with TRBD1 matching 7 bases. The CDR3 runs 15 residues. In germline, CDR1 is ENHRY, CDR2 SYGVKD. The V gene end was trimmed by 7 bases and the J gene end by 0 bases; junction bases not matched to a gene: 7. The CDR3 sequence is CAIMRQGMSTDTQYF. The CDR3 nucleotides are TGTGCCATCATGAGACAGGGTATGAGCACAGATACGCAGTATTTT.

This clonotype has at least ten counts. This sequence joins TRBV10-3 and TRBJ2-4, with 9 bases identical to TRBD1. V lost 8 bases to trimming and J lost 9 bases; unmatched junction nucleotides: 23. The V gene's germline CDR1 is ENHRY and CDR2 SYGVKD. The CDR3 sequence is 18 residues long. CDR3 amino acids: CAIADEGQGTGARSIQYF. CDR3 nucleotide sequence: TGTGCCATCGCCGACGAAGGACAGGGGACAGGCGCAAGAAGCATTCAGTACTTC.

This clonotype was recorded many times. The rearrangement joins TRBV11-2 to TRBJ2-7; 7 bases match TRBD1. The CDR3 is 16 residues long. V dropped 5 bases and J dropped 0; count of bases not matched to a gene: 10. The germline V gene has CDR1 SGHAT and CDR2 FQNNGV. CDR3 bases: TGTGCCAGCAGCCCGCTCCGCCGGGACAGCTCCTACGAGCAGTACTTC. The encoded protein is CASSPLRRDSSYEQYF.